This T cell receptor (beta chain) is drawn from a study of cytomegalovirus exposure and HLA in healthy donors (TCRdb year 2017). Context from the whole study: In an earlier analysis of roughly 500 of the donors, 250 to 300 Gb of sequence data and 117 million unique TCR beta sequences from about 190 million T cells were reported. In the later analysis, no new phenotypic data were used to find candidate immune exposures; instead, reliance was placed on TCR beta sequences and their occurrence across donors. Because of strong linkage in the cohort, roughly five DR-DQ haplotypes were treated as single units for association and clustering. High-throughput TCR immunosequencing, statistical association of individual TCRs with disease status, and machine learning were combined to predict cytomegalovirus infection status. Alongside the repertoire data, information on donor age, sex, ethnicity and CMV serostatus was compiled. Using immunosequencing, the study profiled T cell repertoires from 500 to 800 subjects and related those repertoires to cytomegalovirus serostatus. A later analysis re-examined previously published TCR beta repertoires from just over 650 donors and added high-resolution HLA genotyping to investigate patterns of TCR occurrence. Along with the roughly 710-subject first cohort, a separate validation cohort of approximately 110 different subjects was used. Of the 350 to 450 genotyped donors, 65% to 90% fell in the genetic ancestry cluster associated with self-reported Caucasian donors. The study aimed to test whether cataloging public T cell receptors could reveal signatures of past pathogen exposure. In a later genetic analysis, genome-wide SNP genotypes for about 65% of the roughly 670 donors were used, and that subset was treated as a discovery cohort. Every repertoire in the discovery cohort had been generated on one and the same sequencing platform. Typing coverage varied by locus: 629-630 donors for A, B, C, DRB1 and DQB1; about 520 for DQA1; around 610 for DPA1; some 470 for DPB1. An early release that covered fewer than 750 HLA-typed donors contained approximately 300 gigabases of sequencing data and tens of millions of unique TCR sequences. An earlier analysis of some 500 of the donors used high-throughput TCR beta sequencing to judge whether each TCR beta V gene segment behaved as functional or pseudogenic. HLA typing included class I and class II loci at four-digit resolution. Among under 450 genotyped donors of the cohort, an average of 235,054 unique TCR beta nucleotide sequences were sequenced per donor, roughly 18% of them non-productive.

The cohort comprised 550 to 700 healthy bone marrow donors. Cohort members were all nominally healthy when sampled, although unrecorded immune exposures were likely present. The donor tested CMV seronegative and was one of the 352 seronegative cohort members. Every donor gave a peripheral blood sample, and the peripheral blood mononuclear cells from that sample were used for TCR beta sequencing. Genomic DNA was extracted from the blood cell samples with the Qiagen DNeasy Blood Extraction Kit. Regarding this clone: The antigen this receptor binds is unknown.

The paper's findings and limits, for the study overall: According to a later analysis, TCR association rates differed among HLA loci, with DRB1 alleles showing the most associated TCRs and HLA-C alleles showing the fewest. According to the authors, the approach could potentially be generalized to other disease states and immunological phenotypes. Approximately 18 rarely observed V segments, including chromosome 9 orphons, were excluded from the earlier analysis of approximately 500 of the donors because counts were too low. HLA typing was unavailable for some donors at each locus, so association tests used only the typed subset. The study listed 150 to 200 TCR beta chains as associated with cytomegalovirus. In this cohort, only TCR beta chains were sequenced, and detectable features were limited by the absence of alpha or paired-chain data. A further reported finding was that TCR beta sequences accurately predicted the HLA-A and HLA-B alleles for most subjects in the first cohort. According to a later analysis, most CMV-associated TCR beta chains appeared to be HLA-restricted, and the HLA associations seemed to be driven largely by CMV exposure. According to a later genetic analysis, donors in an Asian-associated ancestry cluster had fewer N-insertions in productive TCRs than the approximately 710-donor mean. A later analysis found that HLA-associated TCR beta chains were more clonally expanded and had lower generation probabilities than equally common non-associated chains. A later genetic analysis associated a missense DCLRE1C variant with V-gene and J-gene trimming of TCR beta chains, and an independent cohort replicated the association. In both the original and validation cohorts, the classifier was reported to diagnose cytomegalovirus status with high specificity and sensitivity. Linkage disequilibrium might explain the correlated functional status among segregating V segments, but an unknown experimental factor could not be ruled out. In vitro tests confirmed that a few of the cytomegalovirus-associated TCR beta chains recognize cytomegalovirus antigens. Because the 87-base-pair reads could not distinguish some IMGT-functional V segments, including TRBV6-2 and TRBV6-3, those segments were excluded. In an earlier analysis of about 600 of the donors, most TCR beta V segments appeared in productive rearrangements about 87% or about 30% of the time, broadly matching IMGT annotations. Roughly uniform sequencing depth across donors was assumed in presence/absence analyses, although this assumption may not hold. Most TCR sequences were seen in very few donors, while some public TCRs were found in many individuals. A later analysis associated 16,951 TCR beta sequences with specific HLA alleles at a false discovery rate of 0.05. When HLA alleles, especially DR and DQ, strongly co-occurred, TCR associations were difficult to assign to individual alleles. According to a later analysis, parvovirus B19, influenza, CMV and Epstein-Barr virus appeared linked to several top co-occurrence clusters. Immune exposure information for the cohort was limited to CMV serostatus. A group of highly shared sequence variants was considered likely to be a technical artifact of the sequencing pipeline.

The V end gives up 4 bases and the J end 5 bases, leaving 19 bases in the junction not matched to a gene. Counted from cysteine to phenylalanine, this CDR3 has 18 amino acids. Only the CDR3 region is kept as DNA, spanning 54 bases read in frame from base 1. Via the germline V gene, CDR1 is LGHNA and CDR2 YNFKEQ. The method was the immunoSEQ multiplex PCR assay. A mixture of 60 forward primers for TCR Vbeta segments and 13 reverse primers for TCR Jbeta segments was used in the multiplex PCR. The CDR3 region of rearranged TCR beta genes was amplified from genomic DNA with a multiplex PCR assay. On the Illumina HiSeq System, the amplified TCR beta libraries were sequenced as 87-base-pair reads. For the original study's pipeline: A later analysis tallied roughly 80 million unique TCR beta chains across the 650 to 750 repertoires, and some 10 million of those chains were shared by two or more donors. Raw reads were error-corrected and collapsed into unique sequences by a nearest-neighbor algorithm in which closely related sequences were merged to remove PCR and sequencing errors. Alignment of CDR3 sequences to IMGT reference sequences was used to assign V, D and J gene segments. Each retained sequence needed at least a six-nucleotide match to both a V gene segment and a J gene segment. A rearrangement counted as productive if the CDR3 had no stop codons and remained in frame with V and J, and every other rearrangement counted as non-productive. CDR3 was defined by IMGT convention, running from the second conserved V-encoded cysteine to the conserved J-encoded phenylalanine. The earlier analysis of some 600 of the donors excluded sequences that lacked an unambiguous match to a single V gene segment. An earlier analysis of a few hundred of the donors classified V segments as functional when productive rearrangements were above 56.7% and as segregating when the standard deviation between donors was above 5%. A statistical classification framework was built for diagnosing cytomegalovirus status from the catalog of TCR beta chain sequences. In a later analysis, TCR nucleotide sequences were compared against IMGT/GENE-DB human TR gene sequences so that V and J genes could be assigned. Using the TCRdist pipeline, a later analysis assigned CDR3 sequences along with most-parsimonious VDJ recombination scenarios. In a later analysis, each TCR beta chain was defined by its CDR3 amino acid sequence together with its V-gene family, and reads without a unique V-gene family were excluded. As a way to deal with suspected cross-contamination and a sequencing artifact, a later analysis dropped over 550 nucleotide sequences that were highly shared and had low generation probability. In a later analysis, a clonal expansion index was calculated for each public chain from normalized within-repertoire ranks of inferred template counts. In a later analysis, generation probabilities were computed using a VDJ recombination model fitted to out-of-frame rearrangements, and the results were checked against IGoR. In a later analysis, hypergeometric tests were used to score TCR-TCR, TCR-HLA and TCR-CMV co-occurrence, with a repertoire-size bias correction applied to TCR pairs. In a later analysis, false discovery rates were estimated by permuting HLA or CMV assignments 20 times. In a later analysis, co-occurring TCRs were grouped using DBSCAN, with TCRdist sequence similarity added in when clustering inside HLA-allele-positive subsets. Repertoires with fewer than 30,000 or more than 120,000 public chains, plus five repertoires with anomalous nucleotide sharing, were excluded from co-occurrence clustering. TCRdb obtained this table from immuneACCESS and retained in-frame rearrangements with V and J assigned. These tables miss some clones; where compared with another copy, unresolved V genes account for less than half of the shortfall, and the remainder is unexplained. V, J and clone size are taken as reported in that table, and D and trimming were inferred from the DNA itself. The sample has some 70,000 clones on record. Approximately 2.9% of the sample belongs to the ten largest clones.

Material for sequencing was PBMCs. This TCR derives from a man in his forties in good health and CMV-seronegative. This chain is built from TRBV4-2 and TRBJ2-5; TRBD2 fits 7 bases in the junction. The CDR3 has the sequence CASSLQARVAGEVETQYF. The DNA reads TGTGCCAGCAGCCTACAAGCCCGGGTTGCGGGGGAGGTGGAGACCCAGTACTTC.